The 17 T cell receptor beta chains reported below all come from one sample, sequenced in a study of T cell changes during pregnancy in multiple sclerosis. Sequencing was performed with immunoSEQ multiplex PCR; in TCRdb, only in-frame clones are kept and a portion is missing. The sample has tens of thousands of clones, roughly nine tenths seen once. The sequences come from CD4+ T cells from peripheral blood mononuclear cells, collected in the second trimester of pregnancy. The receptor set was obtained from a female donor with multiple sclerosis, enrolled in a pregnancy study.

The chain joins TRBV2 to TRBJ2-5; TRBD2 aligns across 9 bases. The CDR3 loop spans 16 amino acids. Germline assignment: CDR1 SNHLY and CDR2 FYNNEI. V lost 8 bases and J lost 4; bases outside the gene matches: 14. The CDR3 loop is CASRSSGGRARETQYF. CDR3 DNA: TGTGCCAGCCGCTCTTCTGGCGGGAGGGCCCGAGAGACCCAGTACTTC.

The chain employs TRBV5-4 and TRBJ2-7, with D uncertain. The CDR3 consists of 14 residues. V lost 0 bases to trimming and J lost 0 bases, with 7 bases between them. The germline V gene encodes CDR1 SGHNT and CDR2 YYREEE (reference sequence). The CDR3 region is CASSLDQASYEQYF. DNA for the CDR3: TGTGCCAGCAGCTTGGATCAGGCCTCCTACGAGCAGTACTTC.

The V call is TRBV5-1, the J call TRBJ2-5; weak D call: TRBD2 (5 bases). Trimming left V 4 bases short and J 1 base short, with 8 bases between. This CDR3 is built from 13 residues. The germline gives CDR1 SGHRS, CDR2 YFSETQ. CDR3 DNA: TGCGCCAGCAGCCTCAGCGGCCAAGAGACCCAGTACTTC. It translates to CASSLSGQETQYF.

This chain joins TRBV13 and TRBJ2-3, with D tentatively TRBD2 (5 bases). The CDR3 covers 12 residues. V lost 3 bases and J 6 bases, leaving 7 bases between the germline ends. Per the germline V gene, CDR1 is PRHDT and CDR2 is FYEKMQ (reference sequence). In nucleotides, the CDR3 is TGTGCCAGCAGCTTGGGCGGGGATACGCAGTATTTT. The encoded protein is CASSLGGDTQYF.

The chain couples TRBV6-1 to TRBJ2-1; D may be TRBD2 (5 bases). V lost 7 bases and J lost 11, with 15 bases in between. The CDR3 consists of 12 residues. Per germline, CDR1 MNHNS and CDR2 SASEGT. Written as DNA, the CDR3 is TGTGCCAGCACGATCTACGAGGGAAAGCAGTTCTTC. It translates to CASTIYEGKQFF.

The J gene is TRBJ1-1, the V gene TRBV7-8; 7 bases are shared with TRBD1. After removal of 5 bases from V and 5 bases from J, the junction contained 5 bases not matched to a gene. Germline CDR1 is SGHVS and CDR2 is FQNEAQ. There are 13 residues in the CDR3. The CDR3 sequence is CASSPDRETEAFF. The DNA for the CDR3 is TGTGCCAGCAGCCCTGACAGGGAAACTGAAGCTTTCTTT.

The chain employs TRBV5-1 and TRBJ2-7; D gene ambiguous. This CDR3 is 15 amino acids long. The germline CDR1 and CDR2 sequences are SGHRS and YFSETQ. V was clipped by 0 bases and J by 0 bases, with 10 bases between them. CDR3 in DNA: TGCGCCAGCAGCTTGGGGGCAGGTTACTCCTACGAGCAGTACTTC. As protein: CASSLGAGYSYEQYF.

The gene calls are TRBV6-6 and TRBJ2-3, with 8 bases matching TRBD2. This CDR3 region has 16 residues. V lost 5 bases and J lost 6; bases outside the gene matches: 13. Germline V gene lookup returns CDR1 MNHNY and CDR2 SVGAGI (reference sequence). The CDR3 DNA follows: TGTGCCAGCAGTCCCTATAGCGGGAAGCGTGGGGATACGCAGTATTTT. This sequence encodes CASSPYSGKRGDTQYF.

The chain links TRBV27 to TRBJ2-1; TRBD2 matches at 9 bases. Per germline, CDR1 MNHEY and CDR2 SMNVEV (reference sequence). The trim removed 4 bases at V and 10 bases at J, leaving 8 bases unmatched. CDR3 length: 14 amino acids. The CDR3 here is CASSSGGRADEQFF. The CDR3 region has the DNA TGTGCCAGCAGTTCGGGCGGGAGGGCCGACGAGCAGTTCTTC.

The genes are TRBV7-7 and TRBJ2-2, with D maybe TRBD1 (7 bases). Germline CDR1 and CDR2: SSHAT and FNYEAQ (reference sequence). The CDR3 sequence is 15 residues long. Trimming removed 2 bases at V and 3 bases at J, with 10 bases between. The CDR3 region has the DNA TGTGCCAGCAGCTTAACAGGGGAGGACACCGGGGAGCTGTTTTTT. It is translated as CASSLTGEDTGELFF.

The rearrangement joins TRBV7-3 to TRBJ2-5; D gene ambiguous. CDR3 size: 15 residues. Between the trimmed V and J ends, which lost 1 base and 7 bases, there was a span of 16 bases. Germline V gene data show CDR1 as SGHTA and CDR2 as FQGTGA. CDR3 sequence: CASSLMGGAVSTQYF. CDR3 nucleotide sequence: TGTGCCAGCAGCTTAATGGGTGGAGCAGTGTCGACCCAGTACTTC.

V is TRBV11-2 and J is TRBJ2-7; weak D call: TRBD2 (6 bases). Trimming shortened V by 4 bases and J by 3 bases, and 19 bases separated the two germline ends. The CDR3 has 16 residues. Germline V gene lookup returns CDR1 SGHAT and CDR2 FQNNGV. Written as DNA, the CDR3 is TGTGCCAGCAGCTGGTCCCGGGACTTTACGGTCTACGAGCAGTACTTC. The encoded protein is CASSWSRDFTVYEQYF.

The J gene is TRBJ1-2, the V gene TRBV6-1; perhaps TRBD1 as D (5 bases). Germline V gene lookup returns CDR1 MNHNS and CDR2 SASEGT. With 4 bases removed from V and 8 bases from J, the gap between germline ends came to 14 bases. The CDR3 contains 13 residues. Written as DNA, the CDR3 is TGTGCCAGCAGTGCCAGAGAGCGACAGGGCTACACCTTC. The encoded protein is CASSARERQGYTF.

J is TRBJ1-3 and V is TRBV5-6; 8 bases align to TRBD1. The CDR3 length is 16 residues. J lost 6 bases, V lost 4 bases, and 12 bases had no gene match. Germline assignment: CDR1 SGHDT and CDR2 YYEEEE. The CDR3 bases are TGTGCCAGCAGCGCGCCCCCGGGACAGGCGGTAAACACCATATATTTT. It yields the protein CASSAPPGQAVNTIYF. The full variable domain, in which reference TRBV5-6 and TRBJ1-3 provide the parts outside the CDR3, is DAGVTQSPTHLIKTRGQQVTLRCSPKSGHDTVSWYQQALGQGPQFIFQYYEEEERQRGNFPDRFSGHQFPNYSSELNVNALLLGDSALYLCASSAPPGQAVNTIYFGEGSWLTVV.

This clone was observed a handful of times. The genes are TRBV5-4 and TRBJ1-1; 8 bases agree with TRBD1. J gave up 5 bases and V 3 bases, and 6 bases lay outside the gene matches. The CDR3 contains 14 residues. Looked up from germline, CDR1 is SGHNT and CDR2 is YYREEE (reference sequence). The CDR3 DNA sequence: TGTGCCAGCAGCTGGGGCAGGGGGCGGACTGAAGCTTTCTTT. It specifies CASSWGRGRTEAFF.

This clone was recorded only once. The chain has TRBV18 and TRBJ2-7; TRBD2 matches at 9 bases. Per germline, CDR1 KGHSH and CDR2 LQKENI. Trimming removed 2 bases from V and 6 bases from J; junction bases left unmatched: 11. This CDR3 is built from 16 residues. CDR3 sequence reads: CASSPLAGGPRAEQYF. The CDR3 coding sequence is TGTGCCAGCTCACCATTGGCGGGAGGGCCCCGTGCCGAGCAGTACTTC.

A single count supports this clone. The chain combines TRBV5-5 with TRBJ1-5, with 7 bases matching TRBD1. Germline trimming cut 4 bases from V and 4 bases from J; bases unmatched to any gene: 5. Germline loops: CDR1 SGHKS, CDR2 YYEKEE (reference sequence). The CDR3 totals 14 residues. In DNA form, the CDR3 reads TGTGCCAGCAGCCGGACAGGAGGGAATCAGCCCCAGCATTTT. Its translation is CASSRTGGNQPQHF.